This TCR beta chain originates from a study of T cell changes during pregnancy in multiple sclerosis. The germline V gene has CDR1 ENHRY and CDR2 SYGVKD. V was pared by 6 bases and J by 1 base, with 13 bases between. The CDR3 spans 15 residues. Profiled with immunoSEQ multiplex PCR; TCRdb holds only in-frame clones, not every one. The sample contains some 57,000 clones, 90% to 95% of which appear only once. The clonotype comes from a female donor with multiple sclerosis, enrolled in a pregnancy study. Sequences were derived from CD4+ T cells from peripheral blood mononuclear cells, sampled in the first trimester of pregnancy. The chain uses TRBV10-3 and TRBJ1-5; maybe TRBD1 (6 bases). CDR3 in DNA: TGTGCCATCAGCTCAGGGGTTTTGAGCAATCAGCCCCAGCATTTT. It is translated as CAISSGVLSNQPQHF.